This T cell receptor (beta chain) was retrieved from a study of tumour-infiltrating T cells in Burkitt lymphoma. Background on the study: This cohort included all epidemiological subtypes of Burkitt lymphoma.

TCRdb's table, derived via immunoSEQ multiplex PCR, lists solely in-frame clones and lacks some. This sample has 4,500 to 5,000 clones, with 10% to 15% found just once. Study-level points and caveats: Public clonotypes, several, appeared across numerous Burkitt lymphoma patients.

Only a few counts were recorded for this clone. Its antigen is still unknown. The sample consisted of tumor tissue. The receptor comes from a human donor with Burkitt lymphoma.

The CDR3 protein is CASSAGHLTDTQYF. CDR3 nucleotides: TGTGCCAGCAGCGCGGGACACCTCACAGATACGCAGTATTTT. This chain links TRBV9 with TRBJ2-3; TRBD1 is a possible D gene (6 bases). V was clipped by 3 bases and J by 2 bases, with 10 bases between them. The germline gives CDR1 SGDLS, CDR2 YYNGEE. This CDR3 spans 14 amino acids.